Described below is a single TCR beta chain sequence and its context. This sample is drawn from a study of identical twins. The germline V gene has CDR1 DFQATT and CDR2 SNEGSKA (reference sequence). The V end was cut by 0 bases, the J end by 1 base, with 16 bases between. The CDR3 length is 18 residues. All of the donors were Caucasians in good health. Via MiXCR, TCRdb re-called the 5' RACE reads, giving one row per CDR3 protein. This sample has some 1,700,000 distinct CDR3 sequences, with less than 40% found just once. The chain couples TRBV20-1 to TRBJ1-6; a weak D match, TRBD1 (5 bases). The origin of this receptor is a newborn girl in good health. The sequenced material came from cord blood. CDR3 region: CSARDPRGASSYNSPLHF. In DNA, the CDR3 is TGCAGTGCTAGAGATCCGAGGGGCGCTTCGTCCTATAATTCACCCCTCCACTTT.